Many counts were recorded for the clone carrying this T cell receptor (beta chain). What it binds is not known. Unique molecular identifiers tagged the TCRbeta library. TCRdb passed the PCR reads through MiXCR, listing each CDR3 protein once. The sample lists about 210,000 distinct CDR3 sequences; about 15% were seen once. These data belong to a study of T-cell reconstitution after alpha-beta-depleted transplantation in children. Findings and limits, study-wide: A year post-transplant, T-cell counts and diversity derived mostly from newly produced T cells. By about two months after transplant, alpha-beta T cells reportedly arose from several hundred graft clones that had expanded.

CDR1 is ENHRY, CDR2 SYGVKD, per germline. This CDR3 contains 14 residues. Trimming left V 6 bases short and J 4 bases short, with 12 bases between. This TCR was sampled from a male patient between 2 and 9 years old who had a stem cell transplant for acute lymphoblastic leukemia, so the T cells may come from the graft donor. Here the sequenced sample was PBMCs, mostly from graft donor cells, taken 360 days after TCRalphabeta/CD19-depleted stem cell transplant. The genes are TRBV10-3 and TRBJ2-2; a possible D gene is TRBD1 (6 bases). CDR3 nucleotides: TGTGCCATCAGCCGGGACACCACCACCGGGGAGCTGTTTTTT. Residues: CAISRDTTTGELFF.